This TCR beta chain was recovered during a study of identical twins. For this clonotype: Germline is not matched at one junction end, which may reflect a read error.

It was template switching that added a universal primer site, and there were unique molecular identifiers on the cDNA. One entry per CDR3 protein, called by TCRdb with MiXCR from the 5' RACE reads. The table has around 690,000 distinct CDR3 sequences, 21% seen once. The CDR3 contains 13 residues. CDR1 SEHNR and CDR2 FQNEAQ come from the germline V gene (reference sequence). The sample also formed part of further work on T cells expressing NK-cell markers. That source adds: Also leading the CD3+CD56-NKG2C+ fraction in several donors were these clonotypes.

The J gene is TRBJ2-3, the V gene TRBV7-9; D tentatively fits TRBD1 or TRBD2 (6 bases each). The TCR comes from a woman aged 18-29 years in good health. What was sequenced was PBMCs. CDR3 in DNA: TGTGCCACCAGCTTAAAGGGGGGAGATACGCAGTATTTT. Its translation is CATSLKGGDTQYF.